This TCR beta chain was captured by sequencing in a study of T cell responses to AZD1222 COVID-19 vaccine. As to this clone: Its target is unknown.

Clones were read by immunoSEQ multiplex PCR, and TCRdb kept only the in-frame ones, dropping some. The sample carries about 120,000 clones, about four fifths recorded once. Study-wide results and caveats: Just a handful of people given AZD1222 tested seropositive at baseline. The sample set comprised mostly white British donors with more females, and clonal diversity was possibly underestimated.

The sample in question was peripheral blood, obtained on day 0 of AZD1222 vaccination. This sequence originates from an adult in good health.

CDR3 in amino acids: CASTFSGRSYEQYF. CDR3 DNA: TGTGCCAGCACCTTTAGCGGGAGGTCCTACGAGCAGTACTTC. The gene calls are TRBV3-1 (or the pseudogene TRBV3-2) and TRBJ2-7, with 10 nucleotides matching TRBD2. The ends lost 7 bases at V and 1 base at J; junction bases unmatched: 4. Per the germline V gene, CDR1 is LGHDT and CDR2 is YNNKEL (reference sequence). CDR3 length: 14 amino acids.